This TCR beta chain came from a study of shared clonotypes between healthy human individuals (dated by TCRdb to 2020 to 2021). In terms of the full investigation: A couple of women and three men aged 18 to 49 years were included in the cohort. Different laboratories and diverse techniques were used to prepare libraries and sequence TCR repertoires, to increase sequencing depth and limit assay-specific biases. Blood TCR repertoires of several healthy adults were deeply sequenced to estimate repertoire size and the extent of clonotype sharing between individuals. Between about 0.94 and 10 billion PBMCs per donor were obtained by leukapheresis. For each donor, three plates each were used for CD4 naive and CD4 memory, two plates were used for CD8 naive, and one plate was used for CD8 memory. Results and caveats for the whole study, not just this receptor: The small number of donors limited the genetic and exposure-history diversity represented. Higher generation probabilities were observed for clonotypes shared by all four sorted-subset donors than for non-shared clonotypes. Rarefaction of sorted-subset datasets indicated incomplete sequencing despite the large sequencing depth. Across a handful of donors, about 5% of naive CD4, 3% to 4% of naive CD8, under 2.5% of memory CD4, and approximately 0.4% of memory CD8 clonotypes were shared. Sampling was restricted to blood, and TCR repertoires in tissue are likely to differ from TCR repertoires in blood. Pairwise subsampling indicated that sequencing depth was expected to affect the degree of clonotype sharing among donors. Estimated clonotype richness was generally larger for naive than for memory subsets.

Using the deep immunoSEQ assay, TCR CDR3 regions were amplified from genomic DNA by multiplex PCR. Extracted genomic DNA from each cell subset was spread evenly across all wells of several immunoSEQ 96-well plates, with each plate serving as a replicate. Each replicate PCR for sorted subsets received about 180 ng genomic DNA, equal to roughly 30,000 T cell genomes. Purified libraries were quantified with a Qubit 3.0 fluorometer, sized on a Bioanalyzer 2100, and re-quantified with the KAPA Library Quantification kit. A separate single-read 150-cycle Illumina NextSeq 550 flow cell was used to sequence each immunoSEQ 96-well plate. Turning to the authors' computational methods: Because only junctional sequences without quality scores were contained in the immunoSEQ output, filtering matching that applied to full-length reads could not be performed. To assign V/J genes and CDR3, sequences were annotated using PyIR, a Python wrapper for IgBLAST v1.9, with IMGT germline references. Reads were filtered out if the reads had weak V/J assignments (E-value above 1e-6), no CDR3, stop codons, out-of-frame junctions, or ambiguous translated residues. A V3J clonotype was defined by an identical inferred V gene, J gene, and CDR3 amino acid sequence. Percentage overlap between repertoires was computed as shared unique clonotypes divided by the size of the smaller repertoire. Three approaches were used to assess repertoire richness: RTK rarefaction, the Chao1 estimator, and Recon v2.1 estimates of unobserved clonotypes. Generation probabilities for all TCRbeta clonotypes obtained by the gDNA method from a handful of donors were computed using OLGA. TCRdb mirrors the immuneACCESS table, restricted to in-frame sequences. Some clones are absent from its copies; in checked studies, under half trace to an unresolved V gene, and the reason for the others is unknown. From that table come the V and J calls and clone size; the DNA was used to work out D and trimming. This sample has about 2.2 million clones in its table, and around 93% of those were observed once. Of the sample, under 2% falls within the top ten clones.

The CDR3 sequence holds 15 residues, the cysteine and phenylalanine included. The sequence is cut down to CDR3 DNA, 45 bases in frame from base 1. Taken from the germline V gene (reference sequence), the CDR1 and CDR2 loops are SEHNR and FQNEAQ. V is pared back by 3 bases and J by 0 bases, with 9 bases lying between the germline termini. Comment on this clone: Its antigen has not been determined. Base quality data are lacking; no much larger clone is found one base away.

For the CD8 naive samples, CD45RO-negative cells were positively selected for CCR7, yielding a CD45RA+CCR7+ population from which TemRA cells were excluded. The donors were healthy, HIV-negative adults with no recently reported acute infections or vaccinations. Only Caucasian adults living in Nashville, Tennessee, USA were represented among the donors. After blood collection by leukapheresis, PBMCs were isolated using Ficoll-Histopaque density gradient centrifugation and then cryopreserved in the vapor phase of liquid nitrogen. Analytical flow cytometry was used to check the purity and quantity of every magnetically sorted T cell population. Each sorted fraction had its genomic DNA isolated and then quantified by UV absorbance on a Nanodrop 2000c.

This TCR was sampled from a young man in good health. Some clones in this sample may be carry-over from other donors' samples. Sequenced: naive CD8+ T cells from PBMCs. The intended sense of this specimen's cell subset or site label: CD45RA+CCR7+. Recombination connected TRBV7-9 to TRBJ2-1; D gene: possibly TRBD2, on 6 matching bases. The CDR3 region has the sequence CASSFGGASYNEQFF. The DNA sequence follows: TGTGCCAGCAGCTTTGGAGGGGCCTCCTACAATGAGCAGTTCTTC.